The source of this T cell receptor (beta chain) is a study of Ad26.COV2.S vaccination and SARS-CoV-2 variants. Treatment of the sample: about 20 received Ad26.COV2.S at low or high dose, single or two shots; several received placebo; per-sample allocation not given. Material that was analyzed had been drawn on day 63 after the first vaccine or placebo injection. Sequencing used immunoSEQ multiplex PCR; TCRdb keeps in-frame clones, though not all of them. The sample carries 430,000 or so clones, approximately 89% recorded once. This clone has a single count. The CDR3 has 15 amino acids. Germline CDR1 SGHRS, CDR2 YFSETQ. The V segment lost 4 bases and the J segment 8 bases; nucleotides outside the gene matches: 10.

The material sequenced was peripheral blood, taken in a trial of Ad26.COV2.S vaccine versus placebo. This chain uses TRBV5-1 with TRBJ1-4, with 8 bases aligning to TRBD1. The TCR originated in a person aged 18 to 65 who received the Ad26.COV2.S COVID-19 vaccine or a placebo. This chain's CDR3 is CASSPKDRGDEKLFF. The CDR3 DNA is TGCGCCAGCAGCCCTAAAGACAGGGGAGACGAAAAACTGTTTTTT.